This passage covers 20 T cell receptor beta chains from one sample sequenced in a study of shared clonotypes between healthy human individuals. Libraries were prepared by immunoSEQ multiplex PCR; TCRdb keeps only in-frame clonotypes and omits some of them. Counted here are almost 700,000 clones, roughly nine tenths occurring once; the ten biggest clones make up about a quarter. The naive CD8 population came from CD45RO-negative cells selected for CCR7, without terminally differentiated effector memory CD45RA+ cells. Specimen: naive CD8+ T cells sorted from blood. The receptor source for this set is a man between 25 and 39 years old in good health.

V and J are TRBV2 and TRBJ2-7, with TRBD1 matching over 9 bases. Germline trimming cut 3 bases from V and 6 bases from J; bases unmatched to any gene: 6. This CDR3 region has 14 residues. The germline V gene encodes CDR1 SNHLY and CDR2 FYNNEI. In DNA form, the CDR3 reads TGTGCCAGCAGTGACTGGACAGGGGAGTCCGAGCAGTACTTC. This sequence encodes CASSDWTGESEQYF.

The chain uses TRBV5-1 and TRBJ2-1; 9 bases are a match to TRBD1. The trim removed 3 bases at V and 6 bases at J, leaving 10 bases unmatched. The CDR3 consists of 16 residues. CDR1 is SGHRS, CDR2 YFSETQ, per germline. In nucleotides, the CDR3 is TGCGCCAGCAGCTGGAGCGCGGGACAGGGAGGCAATGAGCAGTTCTTC. It specifies CASSWSAGQGGNEQFF.

The sample holds one count of this clone. V is TRBV11-2 and J is TRBJ2-5, with 7 bases matching TRBD1. J gave up 5 bases and V 1 base, and 4 bases lay outside the gene matches. The germline V gene has CDR1 SGHAT and CDR2 FQNNGV. The CDR3 consists of 14 residues. The CDR3: CASSLGTGAETQYF. As DNA, the CDR3 is TGTGCCAGCAGCTTAGGAACAGGGGCGGAGACCCAGTACTTC. Full variable domain (remainder filled in from reference TRBV11-2 and TRBJ2-5): EAGVAQSPRYKIIEKRQSVAFWCNPISGHATLYWYQQILGQGPKLLIQFQNNGVVDDSQLPKDRFSAERLKGVDSTLKIQPAKLEDSAVYLCASSLGTGAETQYFGPGTRLLVL.

The chain recombines TRBV27 with TRBJ2-2; D unresolved. V lost 5 bases and J 6 bases, leaving 7 bases between the germline ends. Per germline, CDR1 MNHEY and CDR2 SMNVEV (reference sequence). The CDR3 covers 12 residues. DNA for the CDR3: TGTGCCAGCAGTCCTGACTCCGGGGAGCTGTTTTTT. This sequence encodes CASSPDSGELFF.

This chain links TRBV7-8 with TRBJ2-2; tentative D call: TRBD2 (6 bases). The CDR3 covers 17 residues. The V gene's germline CDR1 is SGHVS and CDR2 FQNEAQ. Trimming stripped 0 bases from V and 2 bases from J, with 13 bases between. The CDR3 here is CASSLAVSGVNTGELFF. The CDR3 DNA is TGTGCCAGCAGCTTAGCGGTATCGGGAGTTAACACCGGGGAGCTGTTTTTT.

The V and J genes are TRBV19 and TRBJ1-5, with D perhaps matching TRBD1 (6 bases). The V end lost 3 bases, the J end lost 0 bases, and 12 bases lay between the germline ends. The CDR3 sequence is 16 residues long. The germline gives CDR1 LNHDA, CDR2 SQIVND (reference sequence). In DNA form, the CDR3 reads TGTGCCAGTAGTATTACCGGGACACATAGCAATCAGCCCCAGCATTTT. Amino acid sequence: CASSITGTHSNQPQHF. Full variable domain (remainder filled in from reference TRBV19 and TRBJ1-5): DGGITQSPKYLFRKEGQNVTLSCEQNLNHDAMYWYRQDPGQGLRLIYYSQIVNDFQKGDIAEGYSVSREKKESFPLTVTSAQKNPTAFYLCASSITGTHSNQPQHFGDGTRLSIL.

The chain employs TRBV15 and TRBJ2-6, with unresolved D. V was pared by 5 bases and J by 0 bases, with 8 bases between. The germline gives CDR1 LNHNV, CDR2 YYDKDF (reference sequence). CDR3 size: 15 residues. The CDR3 reads CATSLRSSGANVLTF. As DNA, the CDR3 is TGTGCCACCAGCCTAAGGAGCTCTGGGGCCAACGTCCTGACTTTC.

V gene TRBV4-1 combines with J gene TRBJ2-2, with D unclear. The CDR3 extends over 14 amino acids. Between the trimmed V and J ends, which lost 3 bases and 3 bases, there was a span of 8 bases. CDR1 MGHRA and CDR2 YSYEKL come from the germline V gene. CDR3 DNA: TGCGCCAGCAGCCACCGGTCGGACACCGGGGAGCTGTTTTTT. Amino acid sequence: CASSHRSDTGELFF.

This clone was picked up one time. This chain connects TRBV7-2 to TRBJ2-1; 8 bases are a match to TRBD2. This CDR3 is 16 amino acids long. V lost 5 bases and J lost 9; bases outside the gene matches: 15. Germline assignment: CDR1 SGHTA and CDR2 FQGNSA. DNA for the CDR3: TGTGCCAGCAGCCCGTCTGGGGGACTAGAGAGTGGTGAGCAGTTCTTC. Translation: CASSPSGGLESGEQFF.

The table lists this clone with a few counts. The chain combines TRBV27 with TRBJ1-1; D remains unclear. V was trimmed by 9 bases and J by 12 bases, leaving 17 bases between them. The CDR3 consists of 11 residues. Germline CDR1 is MNHEY and CDR2 is SMNVEV (reference sequence). Written as DNA, the CDR3 is TGTGCCAGATCACCGGGAAATGGAACTTTCTTT. It yields the protein CARSPGNGTFF.

Concerning this clone itself: At the DNA level, this CDR3 is encoded by other sequences in the same sample as well. The gene calls are TRBV29-1 and TRBJ2-7; possible D gene TRBD2, 5 bases. V was trimmed by 7 bases and J by 1 base, leaving 11 bases between them. The V gene's germline CDR1 is SQVTM and CDR2 ANQGSEA. The CDR3 length is 12 residues. DNA of the CDR3: TGCAGCGCCATGACTAATTCCTACGAGCAGTACTTC. Residues: CSAMTNSYEQYF.

J is TRBJ1-5 and V is TRBV4-3, with D possibly matching TRBD1 (5 bases). CDR3 length equals 13 residues. V was clipped by 0 bases and J by 6 bases, with 6 bases between them. Germline CDR1 and CDR2: LGHNA and YSLEER. The CDR3: CASSQDRAQPQHF. CDR3 DNA: TGCGCCAGCAGCCAAGACAGGGCTCAGCCCCAGCATTTT.

About this clone: This sample includes further DNA sequences coding for the same CDR3. The genes are TRBV28 and TRBJ2-2, with D possibly being TRBD1 (6 bases). The CDR3 has 15 residues. Trimming removed 3 bases at V and 5 bases at J, with 13 bases between. In germline, CDR1 is MDHEN, CDR2 SYDVKM. CDR3 amino acids: CASSLRGSSTGELFF. CDR3 nucleotide sequence: TGTGCCAGCAGTTTGAGGGGGAGCAGTACCGGGGAGCTGTTTTTT.

In this sample, this clone turned up a few times. The chain joins TRBV28 to TRBJ1-5, with D possibly TRBD1 on 6 matching bases. Germline V lookup: CDR1 MDHEN, CDR2 SYDVKM. With 2 bases removed from V and 5 bases from J, the gap between germline ends came to 16 bases. This CDR3 has 16 amino acids. As DNA, the CDR3 is TGTGCCAGCAGTTTAGCATGGGGGGCCTGGTATCAGCCCCAGCATTTT. This codes for CASSLAWGAWYQPQHF.

The table lists this clone with a count of one. V gene TRBV28 combines with J gene TRBJ2-2, with 9 bases matching TRBD1. This CDR3 has 16 amino acids. Trimming cost V 6 bases and J 3 bases; bases outside gene matches: 8. In germline, CDR1 is MDHEN, CDR2 SYDVKM. The CDR3 spells CASSQSGTGYTGELFF. The CDR3 nucleotides read TGTGCCAGCAGCCAATCCGGGACAGGGTACACCGGGGAGCTGTTTTTT.

The rearrangement uses TRBV11-3 and TRBJ2-7; D is uncertain. V lost 0 bases and J lost 6, with 18 bases in between. The CDR3 consists of 16 residues. The V gene's germline CDR1 is SGHNT and CDR2 YENEEA. CDR3: CASSLDLRLPKGEQYF. The CDR3 region has the DNA TGTGCCAGCAGCTTAGATCTTAGACTGCCAAAGGGCGAGCAGTACTTC.

This clone was counted between two and nine times. This chain uses TRBV6-6 with TRBJ2-7; the D gene is possibly TRBD1 (6 bases). Germline V gives CDR1 MNHNY, CDR2 SVGAGI (reference sequence). The CDR3 is 13 amino acids. V was shortened by 6 bases and J by 4 bases, with 13 bases between the two germline ends. CDR3 coding DNA: TGTGCCAGCAGCCGGACAGCGGCATACGAGCAGTACTTC. It codes for CASSRTAAYEQYF.

This chain joins TRBV4-1 and TRBJ2-7; the match to TRBD2 covers 11 bases. This CDR3 has 15 residues. The V segment lost 3 bases and the J segment 2 bases; nucleotides outside the gene matches: 3. In germline, CDR1 is MGHRA, CDR2 YSYEKL. CDR3 residues: CASSQGLAAPYEQYF. The DNA of the CDR3 is TGCGCCAGCAGCCAGGGACTAGCGGCCCCCTACGAGCAGTACTTC.

This chain uses TRBV9 with TRBJ2-1, with 11 bases that match TRBD2. V gave up 2 bases and J gave up 9 bases; unmatched junction bases: 7. This CDR3 contains 15 residues. Germline values: CDR1 SGDLS, CDR2 YYNGEE. CDR3 in DNA: TGTGCCAGCAGCGTTACTAGCGGGAGTATGAGTGAGCAGTTCTTC. Translated, it gives CASSVTSGSMSEQFF.

V is TRBV6-6 and J is TRBJ1-4; D uncertain. Looked up from germline, CDR1 is MNHNY and CDR2 is SVGAGI (reference sequence). Between the trimmed V and J ends, which lost 6 bases and 0 bases, there was a span of 14 bases. CDR3 length: 16 residues. The CDR3 loop is CASRLQPGSTNEKLFF. The CDR3 nucleotides read TGTGCCAGCAGGCTTCAGCCGGGGTCAACTAATGAAAAACTGTTTTTT.